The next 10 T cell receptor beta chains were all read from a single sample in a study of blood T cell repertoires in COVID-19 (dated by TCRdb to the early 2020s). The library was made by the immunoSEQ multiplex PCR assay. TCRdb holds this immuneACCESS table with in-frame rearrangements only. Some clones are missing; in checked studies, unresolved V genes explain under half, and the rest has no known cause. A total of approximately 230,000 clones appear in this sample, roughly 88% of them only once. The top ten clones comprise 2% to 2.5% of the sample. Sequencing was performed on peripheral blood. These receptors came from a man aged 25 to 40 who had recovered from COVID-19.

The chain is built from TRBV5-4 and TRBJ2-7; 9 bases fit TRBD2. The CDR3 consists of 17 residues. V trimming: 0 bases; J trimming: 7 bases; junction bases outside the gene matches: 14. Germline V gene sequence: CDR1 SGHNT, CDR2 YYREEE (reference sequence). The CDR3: CASSLEGCGGGAGEQYF. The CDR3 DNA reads TGTGCCAGCAGCTTGGAGGGGTGCGGCGGGGGGGCGGGAGAGCAGTACTTC.

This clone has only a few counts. The CDR3: CASSPTATANEKLFF. The CDR3 nucleotides are TGTGCCAGCAGCCCAACGGCGACAGCGAATGAAAAACTGTTTTTT. This chain joins TRBV11-2 and TRBJ1-4, with D possibly TRBD1 on 5 matching bases. This CDR3 comprises 15 residues. With 5 bases removed from V and 5 bases from J, the gap between germline ends came to 15 bases. Germline CDR1 and CDR2: SGHAT and FQNNGV.

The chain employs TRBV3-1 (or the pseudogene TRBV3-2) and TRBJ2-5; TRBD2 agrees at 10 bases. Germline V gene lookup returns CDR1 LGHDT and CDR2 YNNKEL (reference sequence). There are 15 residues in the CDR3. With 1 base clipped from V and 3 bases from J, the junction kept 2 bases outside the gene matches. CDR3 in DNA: TGTGCCAGCAGCCAAGGTAGCGGGGGGAAAGAGACCCAGTACTTC. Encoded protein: CASSQGSGGKETQYF.

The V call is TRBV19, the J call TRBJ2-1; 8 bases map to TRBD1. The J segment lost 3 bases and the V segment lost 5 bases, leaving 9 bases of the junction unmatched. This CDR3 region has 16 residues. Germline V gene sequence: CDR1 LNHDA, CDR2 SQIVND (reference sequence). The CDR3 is CASSPFQGAGYNEQFF. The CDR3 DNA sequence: TGTGCCAGTAGTCCATTTCAGGGGGCCGGCTACAATGAGCAGTTCTTC.

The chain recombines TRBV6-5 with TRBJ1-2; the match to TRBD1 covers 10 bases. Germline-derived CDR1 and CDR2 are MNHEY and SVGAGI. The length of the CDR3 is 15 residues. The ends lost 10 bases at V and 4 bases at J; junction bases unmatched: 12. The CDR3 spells CATLGRTGGIYGYTF. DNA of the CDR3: TGTGCCACCCTGGGGAGGACAGGGGGGATCTATGGCTACACCTTC.

The CDR3 DNA is TGTGCCAGCAGCCAAGGCCTGTCGGGGACAGGGGCAAATGAGCAGTTCTTC. It encodes CASSQGLSGTGANEQFF. The V and J genes are TRBV3-1 (or the pseudogene TRBV3-2) and TRBJ2-1; TRBD1 matches 10 bases. The junction had 10 bases not matched to a gene; V was cut back by 1 base and J by 7 bases. This CDR3 contains 17 residues. The germline CDR1 and CDR2 sequences are LGHDT and YNNKEL (reference sequence).

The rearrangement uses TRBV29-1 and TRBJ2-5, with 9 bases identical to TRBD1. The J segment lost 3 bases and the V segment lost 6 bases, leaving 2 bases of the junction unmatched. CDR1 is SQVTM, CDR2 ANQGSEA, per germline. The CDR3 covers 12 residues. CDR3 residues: CSVRTGEETQYF. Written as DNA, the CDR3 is TGCAGCGTGAGGACAGGGGAAGAGACCCAGTACTTC.

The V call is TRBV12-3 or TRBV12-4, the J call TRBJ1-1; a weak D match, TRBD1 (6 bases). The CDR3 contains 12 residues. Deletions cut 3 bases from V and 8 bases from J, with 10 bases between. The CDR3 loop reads CASSFRQAEAFF. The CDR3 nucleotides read TGTGCCAGCAGTTTCAGACAGGCCGAAGCTTTCTTT.

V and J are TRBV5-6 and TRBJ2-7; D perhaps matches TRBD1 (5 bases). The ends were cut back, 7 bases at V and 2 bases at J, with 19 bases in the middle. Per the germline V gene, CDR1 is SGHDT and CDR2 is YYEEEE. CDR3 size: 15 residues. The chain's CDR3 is CASGEQGVLPYEQYF. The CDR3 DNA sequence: TGTGCCAGCGGCGAACAAGGGGTATTACCCTACGAGCAGTACTTC.

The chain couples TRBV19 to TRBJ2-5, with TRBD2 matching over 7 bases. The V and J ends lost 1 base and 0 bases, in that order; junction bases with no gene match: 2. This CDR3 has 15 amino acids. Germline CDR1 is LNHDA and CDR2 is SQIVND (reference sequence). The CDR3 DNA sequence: TGTGCCAGTAGTATAGGGGGGGGGTACCAAGAGACCCAGTACTTC. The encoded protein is CASSIGGGYQETQYF. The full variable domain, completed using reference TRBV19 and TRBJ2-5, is DGGITQSPKYLFRKEGQNVTLSCEQNLNHDAMYWYRQDPGQGLRLIYYSQIVNDFQKGDIAEGYSVSREKKESFPLTVTSAQKNPTAFYLCASSIGGGYQETQYFGPGTRLLVL.